This TCR beta chain was profiled in a study of blood T cells in healthy people across ages. Donors ranged from roughly 6 to 90 years old and were healthy Caucasians in Russia. This clonotype came up many times. Its antigen is not identified. V trimming: 3 bases; J trimming: 9 bases; junction bases outside the gene matches: 7. This CDR3 is 12 amino acids long. Germline values: CDR1 DFQATT, CDR2 SNEGSKA (reference sequence). Study results and caveats: The study regarded diversity estimates from one million T cells as underestimates. Relative to aged donors, long-lived donors carried more naive CD4+ cells and displayed higher diversity. Diversity of TCR beta per million T cells declined in a roughly linear way with age.

A second PCR of roughly 7 to 11 cycles used a sample-barcoded 5' primer and a J-beta primer mix. TCRdb used MiXCR to reprocess the 5' RACE reads, holding one entry per CDR3 protein. The repertoire consists of about 1.4 million distinct CDR3 sequences, with roughly 59% occurring once and the leading ten covering approximately 7%. Sequenced sample: blood. V usage is TRBV20-1 and J usage is TRBJ2-5; 7 nucleotides agree with TRBD1. This receptor was obtained from a young man in good health. The CDR3, as DNA: TGCAGTGCTAGTAGGCTCCAGGGGGCCCAGTACTTC. Translating it yields CSASRLQGAQYF.